This TCR beta chain was observed in a study of patients and donors after allogeneic stem cell transplantation. CDR3 size: 16 residues. V lost 3 bases and J lost 7; bases outside the gene matches: 14. Germline V gives CDR1 SGHRS, CDR2 YFSETQ. MiXCR, run by TCRdb on the RT-PCR reads, gives a single entry per CDR3 protein. This table has some 960,000 distinct CDR3 sequences, under 20% appearing once. The sample holds a few counts of this clonotype. This clonotype originated in a human donor who was either an allogeneic HSCT recipient or a stem cell or donor lymphocyte infusion donor (not recorded which). It is not recorded whose cells these are; they may come from a transplant donor. The rearrangement uses TRBV5-1 and TRBJ1-2, with 8 bases that match TRBD1. Sequencing input: blood, either unsorted or a sorted T cell fraction (not recorded which). For the CDR3, the DNA is TGCGCCAGCAGCTGGGGGACGGCGACAGGGGAGGCTGGCTACACCTTC. Translation: CASSWGTATGEAGYTF.